A single sample is the source of the 26 T cell receptor beta chains below, sequenced in a study of OX40 agonist ivuxolimab in advanced cancers. Data came from immunoSEQ multiplex PCR; TCRdb stores just in-frame clones and leaves some out. The sample consists of 80,000 or so clones, around 90% of them appearing once. The sample consisted of CD4+ or CD8+ T cells sorted from blood, taken in a trial of the OX40 agonist ivuxolimab. These receptors all stem from an adult with an advanced solid tumor such as melanoma, head and neck, liver or kidney cancer.

The chain uses TRBV2 and TRBJ1-2; no reliable D call. CDR3 length: 12 residues. V was cut by 4 bases and J by 4 bases, with 7 bases left in between. CDR1 SNHLY and CDR2 FYNNEI come from the germline V gene. Here the CDR3 reads CASSGQVYGYTF. The CDR3 coding sequence is TGTGCCAGCAGTGGTCAGGTCTATGGCTACACCTTC. Full variable domain (missing parts from reference TRBV2 and TRBJ1-2): EPEVTQTPSHQVTQMGQEVILRCVPISNHLYFYWYRQILGQKVEFLVSFYNNEISEKSEIFDDQFSVERPDGSNFTLKIRSTKLEDSAMYFCASSGQVYGYTFGSGTRLTVV.

The chain carries TRBV9 and TRBJ2-1, with D hard to call. The CDR3 runs 17 residues. Germline CDR1 is SGDLS and CDR2 is YYNGEE. V lost 0 bases and J lost 0, with 13 bases in between. The CDR3 loop is CASSVAFGYSSYNEQFF. CDR3 nucleotide sequence: TGTGCCAGCAGCGTAGCTTTCGGGTATAGCTCCTACAATGAGCAGTTCTTC. Drawing the rest from reference TRBV9 and TRBJ2-1, the complete variable domain is DSGVTQTPKHLITATGQRVTLRCSPRSGDLSVYWYQQSLDQGLQFLIQYYNGEERAKGNILERFSAQQFPDLHSELNLSSLELGDSALYFCASSVAFGYSSYNEQFFGPGTRLTVL.

The J gene is TRBJ2-4, the V gene TRBV5-4; no clear D gene. The V end was cut by 0 bases, the J end by 7 bases, with 14 bases between. CDR3 length equals 15 residues. Germline V gene data show CDR1 as SGHNT and CDR2 as YYREEE (reference sequence). CDR3 amino acids: CASSLAPQQRNIQYF. CDR3 coding DNA: TGTGCCAGCAGCTTGGCGCCCCAGCAGAGGAACATTCAGTACTTC.

The chain links TRBV18 to TRBJ1-1, with no clear D. Trimming removed 0 bases at V and 0 bases at J, with 5 bases between. Germline V gene data show CDR1 as KGHSH and CDR2 as LQKENI. This CDR3 has 14 amino acids. CDR3 DNA: TGTGCCAGCTCACCACCGGGATTGAACACTGAAGCTTTCTTT. It specifies CASSPPGLNTEAFF.

The rearrangement links TRBV21-1 to TRBJ2-1; TRBD2 reflects the table's D call only, with no check against the DNA. TRBV21-1 is classified as a pseudogene. The CDR3 extends over 13 amino acids. The CDR3 bases are TGTGCCAGCAGTCCAAAGCGGCACAATGAGCAGTTCTTC. It specifies CASSPKRHNEQFF.

The gene calls are TRBV5-1 and TRBJ1-2, with 7 bases aligning to TRBD1. Germline CDR1 reads SGHRS; CDR2 reads YFSETQ. The CDR3 runs 16 residues. Trimming removed 4 bases from V and 8 bases from J; junction bases left unmatched: 17. The CDR3 region is CASSPNLQGGTHGYTF. CDR3 DNA: TGCGCCAGCAGCCCAAACCTTCAGGGGGGGACGCACGGCTACACCTTC.

Points on this clone: Different DNA sequences within this sample yield the same CDR3. J is TRBJ2-7 and V is TRBV11-2, with D possibly TRBD2 on 5 matching bases. The germline CDR1 and CDR2 sequences are SGHAT and FQNNGV. The ends were cut back, 5 bases at V and 4 bases at J, with 9 bases in the middle. The CDR3 has 12 amino acids. CDR3 in amino acids: CASSLEGYEQYF. The CDR3, as DNA: TGTGCCAGCAGCCTCGAGGGATACGAGCAGTACTTC.

The genes are TRBV6-5 and TRBJ1-1; D not certain. This CDR3 has 14 residues. Germline V lookup: CDR1 MNHEY, CDR2 SVGAGI. Trimming took 6 bases from V and 1 from J, leaving 12 bases between them. CDR3 amino acids: CASRIILGNTEAFF. The CDR3 region has the DNA TGTGCCAGCAGAATTATTTTGGGGAACACTGAAGCTTTCTTT.

The V and J genes are TRBV4-1 and TRBJ1-2; 8 bases line up with TRBD1. Germline V gene lookup returns CDR1 MGHRA and CDR2 YSYEKL. Germline trimming cut 1 base from V and 7 bases from J; bases unmatched to any gene: 8. This CDR3 is 15 amino acids long. This CDR3 is CASSQVGQGTTGYTF. CDR3 DNA: TGCGCCAGCAGCCAAGTTGGACAGGGAACGACTGGCTACACCTTC.

This chain links TRBV7-9 with TRBJ1-2, with a weak D call TRBD1 (6 bases). V lost 5 bases and J 5 bases, leaving 15 bases between the germline ends. This CDR3 is built from 14 residues. The germline CDR1 and CDR2 sequences are SEHNR and FQNEAQ (reference sequence). The CDR3: CASSIPPDRYGYTF. CDR3 coding DNA: TGTGCCAGCAGCATACCCCCGGACAGATATGGCTACACCTTC.

The chain recombines TRBV5-1 with TRBJ2-5, with 8 nucleotides matching TRBD1. From germline, CDR1 is SGHRS and CDR2 YFSETQ. The CDR3 is made up of 13 amino acids. J was trimmed by 7 bases and V by 3 bases; bases with no gene match: 5. This chain's CDR3 is CASSSDRVGTQYF. The CDR3 bases are TGCGCCAGCAGCTCGGACAGGGTGGGGACCCAGTACTTC.

The CDR3 region is CAISDFAVSTDTQYF. CDR3 nucleotides: TGTGCCATCAGTGACTTCGCGGTAAGCACAGATACGCAGTATTTT. V gene TRBV10-3 combines with J gene TRBJ2-3, with D hard to call. Trimming removed 3 bases at V and 0 bases at J, with 10 bases between. Germline-derived CDR1 and CDR2 are ENHRY and SYGVKD. CDR3 size: 15 residues.

The chain joins TRBV27 to TRBJ1-3; TRBD1 might be the D (6 bases). V was clipped by 6 bases and J by 2 bases, with 11 bases between them. The CDR3 spans 14 residues. CDR1 is MNHEY, CDR2 SMNVEV, per germline (reference sequence). DNA of the CDR3: TGTGCCAGCAGGGACAGACCCCCTGGAAACACCATATATTTT. Protein sequence: CASRDRPPGNTIYF.

The genes are TRBV6-5 and TRBJ2-7; 7 nucleotides match TRBD1. Unmatched junction bases numbered 3, after V lost 6 bases and J lost 7 bases. Germline CDR1 and CDR2: MNHEY and SVGAGI. There are 11 residues in the CDR3. In DNA, the CDR3 is TGTGCCAGCAGGTCCAGGGGGGAGCAGTACTTC. Residues: CASRSRGEQYF.

The chain combines TRBV30 with TRBJ2-3, with TRBD2 matching over 9 bases. Germline-derived CDR1 and CDR2 are GTSNPN and SVGIG (reference sequence). The CDR3 loop spans 16 amino acids. Trimming removed 4 bases from V and 4 bases from J; junction bases left unmatched: 12. The CDR3 sequence: CAWKLGLAGRADTQYF. The DNA for the CDR3 is TGTGCCTGGAAACTCGGTCTAGCGGGGAGGGCAGATACGCAGTATTTT.

The gene calls are TRBV14 and TRBJ2-7; tentatively, D is TRBD1 (6 bases). The V gene lost 5 bases and the J gene lost 6 bases, with 20 bases spanning the gap. This CDR3 region has 15 residues. Germline CDR1 and CDR2: SGHDN and FVKESK. In DNA form, the CDR3 reads TGTGCCAGCAGCAGCCGGCCACAGGGTAATTCCGAGCAGTACTTC. Translated, it gives CASSSRPQGNSEQYF.

This clone was recorded once. This rearrangement joins TRBV6-5 to TRBJ2-5; no reliable D call. Germline V gene lookup returns CDR1 MNHEY and CDR2 SVGAGI. The length of the CDR3 is 15 residues. V lost 6 bases, J lost 3 bases, and 17 bases lay in between. For the CDR3, the DNA is TGTGCCAGCAGCCCCACCTTCGAAAGTAAAGAGACCCAGTACTTC. Protein sequence: CASSPTFESKETQYF.

The chain carries TRBV7-9 and TRBJ2-7; 9 bases fit TRBD1. The germline V gene encodes CDR1 SEHNR and CDR2 FQNEAQ (reference sequence). Trimming cost V 4 bases and J 6 bases; bases outside gene matches: 7. This CDR3 is built from 14 residues. Written as DNA, the CDR3 is TGTGCCAGCAGCTCCGGGACAGGGAGAGGCGAGCAGTACTTC. This codes for CASSSGTGRGEQYF.

J is TRBJ1-6 and V is TRBV18; D is possibly TRBD1 (5 bases). This CDR3 is built from 18 residues. Trimming stripped 3 bases from V and 6 bases from J, with 21 bases between. The germline V gene encodes CDR1 KGHSH and CDR2 LQKENI. CDR3 amino acids: CASSPTPRRTPPNSPLHF. DNA for the CDR3: TGTGCCAGCTCACCCACCCCAAGGCGGACACCGCCTAATTCACCCCTCCACTTT.

The rearrangement uses TRBV27 and TRBJ2-3; D possibly uses TRBD1 or TRBD2 (6 bases each). This CDR3 is 16 amino acids long. Germline V CDR1 and CDR2: MNHEY, SMNVEV (reference sequence). Deletions cut 2 bases from V and 6 bases from J, with 18 bases between. Written as DNA, the CDR3 is TGTGCCAGCAGTTTAACAAGCGGTGGGGGGCAGGATACGCAGTATTTT. Its protein is CASSLTSGGGQDTQYF.

This chain links TRBV18 with TRBJ2-1; 8 nucleotides agree with TRBD2. V lost 3 bases to trimming and J lost 10 bases; unmatched junction nucleotides: 5. There are 13 residues in the CDR3. Germline CDR1 KGHSH, CDR2 LQKENI. CDR3 DNA: TGTGCCAGCTCACCCGCCACTAGCGGAGAGCAGTTCTTC. Encoded protein: CASSPATSGEQFF. Filled out from reference TRBV18 and TRBJ2-1, the complete variable domain reads NAGVMQNPRHLVRRRGQEARLRCSPMKGHSHVYWYRQLPEEGLKFMVYLQKENIIDESGMPKERFSAEFPKEGPSILRIQQVVRGDSAAYFCASSPATSGEQFFGPGTRLTVL.

V usage is TRBV11-2 and J usage is TRBJ2-5, with 8 bases that match TRBD1. V shed 2 bases and J 5 bases; nucleotides not matched to a gene: 4. Germline CDR1 SGHAT, CDR2 FQNNGV. The CDR3 contains 14 residues. As DNA, the CDR3 is TGTGCCAGCAGCTTACAGGGGGCGCGGGAGACCCAGTACTTC. Translated: CASSLQGARETQYF.

This clone was seen more than once but under ten times. The chain's CDR3 is CASSLLDQRSGYTF. The CDR3 bases are TGTGCCAGCAGTTTATTGGACCAACGTTCGGGCTACACCTTC. The chain combines TRBV28 with TRBJ1-2, with D unresolved. Trimming took 1 base from V and 8 from J, leaving 14 bases between them. Germline V gives CDR1 MDHEN, CDR2 SYDVKM. CDR3 length: 14 amino acids.

The chain carries TRBV30 and TRBJ2-1; 7 bases map to TRBD2. CDR1 and CDR2 (germline): GTSNPN, SVGIG (reference sequence). The CDR3 runs to 16 residues. With V trimmed by 5 bases and J by 8 bases, 18 bases remained unmatched. The CDR3 sequence is CAWGNTRLARVDEQFF. For the CDR3, the DNA is TGTGCCTGGGGAAATACCCGACTAGCCAGGGTCGATGAGCAGTTCTTC.

The chain links TRBV14 to TRBJ1-1; tentative D call: TRBD1 (6 bases). Deletions cut 0 bases from V and 7 bases from J, with 9 bases between. Germline V gene sequence: CDR1 SGHDN, CDR2 FVKESK. The CDR3 has 13 residues. CDR3: CASSQDRRGEAFF. DNA for the CDR3: TGTGCCAGCAGCCAAGATCGCAGGGGTGAAGCTTTCTTT.

The V call is TRBV29-1, the J call TRBJ2-1, with TRBD2 as a possible D gene (5 bases). Trimming took 5 bases from V and 0 from J, leaving 8 bases between them. CDR3 length: 13 amino acids. Germline V gene sequence: CDR1 SQVTM, CDR2 ANQGSEA. The CDR3 region has the DNA TGCAGCGTTCTGAGGGCCTCCTACAATGAGCAGTTCTTC. Translated, it gives CSVLRASYNEQFF.